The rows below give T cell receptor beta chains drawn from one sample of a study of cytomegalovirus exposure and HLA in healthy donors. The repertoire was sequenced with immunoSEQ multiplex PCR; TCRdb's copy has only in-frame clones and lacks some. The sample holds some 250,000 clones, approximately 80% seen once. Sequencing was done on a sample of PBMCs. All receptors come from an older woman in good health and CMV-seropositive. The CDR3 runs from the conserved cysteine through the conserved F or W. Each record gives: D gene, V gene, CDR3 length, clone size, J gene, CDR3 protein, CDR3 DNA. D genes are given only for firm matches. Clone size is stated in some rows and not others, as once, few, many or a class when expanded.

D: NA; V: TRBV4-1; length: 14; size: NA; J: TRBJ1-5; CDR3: CASSQQGSNQPQHF; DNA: TGCGCCAGCAGCCAACAGGGCTCCAATCAGCCCCAGCATTTT
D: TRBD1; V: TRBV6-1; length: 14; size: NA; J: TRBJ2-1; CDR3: CASIYRQGGNEQFF; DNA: TGTGCCAGCATTTATCGACAGGGTGGAAATGAGCAGTTCTTC
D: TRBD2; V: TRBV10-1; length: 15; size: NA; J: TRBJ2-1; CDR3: CASSASSGSGNEQFF; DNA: TGCGCCAGCAGTGCATCTAGCGGGAGTGGGAATGAGCAGTTCTTC
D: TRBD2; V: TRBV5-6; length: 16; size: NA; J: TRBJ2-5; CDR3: CASSLSGREGQETQYF; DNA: TGTGCCAGCAGCTTGAGCGGGAGAGAGGGACAAGAGACCCAGTACTTC
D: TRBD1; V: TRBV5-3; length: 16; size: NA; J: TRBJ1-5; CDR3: CARSQIGQEVNQPQHF; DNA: TGTGCCAGAAGCCAGATTGGACAGGAAGTCAATCAGCCCCAGCATTTT
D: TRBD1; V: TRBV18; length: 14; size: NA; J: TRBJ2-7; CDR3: CASSPRDRASEQYF; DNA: TGTGCCAGCTCACCTAGGGACAGGGCCTCCGAGCAGTACTTC
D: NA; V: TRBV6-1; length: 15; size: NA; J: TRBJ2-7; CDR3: CASSWRPESSYEQYF; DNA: TGTGCCAGCAGTTGGCGGCCAGAGAGCTCCTACGAGCAGTACTTC
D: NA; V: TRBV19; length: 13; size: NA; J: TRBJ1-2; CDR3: CASSPPGHYGYTF; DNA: TGTGCCAGTTCACCGCCGGGTCACTATGGCTACACCTTC
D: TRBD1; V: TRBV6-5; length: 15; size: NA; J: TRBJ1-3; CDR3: CASSDRGRGTDTIYF; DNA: TGTGCCAGCAGCGACCGGGGCAGGGGGACGGACACCATATATTTT
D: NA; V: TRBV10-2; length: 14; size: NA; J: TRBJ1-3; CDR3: CAASDRKSGNTIYF; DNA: TGCGCCGCCTCGGACAGAAAGTCTGGAAACACCATATATTTT
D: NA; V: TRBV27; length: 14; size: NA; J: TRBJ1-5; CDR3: CASSFQGSDQPQHF; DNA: TGTGCCAGCAGTTTCCAGGGATCGGACCAGCCCCAGCATTTT
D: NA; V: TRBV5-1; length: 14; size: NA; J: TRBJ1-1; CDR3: CASSPDSMNTEAFF; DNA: TGCGCCAGCAGCCCGGACAGCATGAACACTGAAGCTTTCTTT
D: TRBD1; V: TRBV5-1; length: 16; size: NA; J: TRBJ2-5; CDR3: CASSLGGQGAWETQYF; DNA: TGCGCCAGCAGCTTGGGAGGCCAGGGGGCTTGGGAGACCCAGTACTTC
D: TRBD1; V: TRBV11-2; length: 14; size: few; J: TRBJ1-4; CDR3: CASSLYGTDEKLFF; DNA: TGTGCCAGCAGCTTATATGGGACAGACGAAAAACTGTTTTTT
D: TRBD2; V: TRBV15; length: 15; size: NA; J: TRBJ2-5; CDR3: CATSRPEREKETQYF; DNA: TGTGCCACCAGCAGACCTGAGCGGGAGAAAGAGACCCAGTACTTC
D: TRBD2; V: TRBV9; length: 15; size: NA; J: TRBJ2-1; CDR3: CASSLTGTSGIEQFF; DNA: TGTGCCAGCAGCCTAACCGGGACTAGCGGGATTGAGCAGTTCTTC
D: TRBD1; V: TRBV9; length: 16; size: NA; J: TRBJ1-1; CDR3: CASSDPGQGVYTEAFF; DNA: TGTGCCAGCAGCGACCCGGGACAGGGGGTTTACACTGAAGCTTTCTTT
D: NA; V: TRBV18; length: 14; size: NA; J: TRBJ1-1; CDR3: CASSPTTANTEAFF; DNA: TGTGCCAGCTCACCCACGACAGCGAACACTGAAGCTTTCTTT
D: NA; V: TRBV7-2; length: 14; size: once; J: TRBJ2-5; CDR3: CASSLGGHQETQYF; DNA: TGTGCCAGCAGCTTAGGGGGCCACCAAGAGACCCAGTACTTC
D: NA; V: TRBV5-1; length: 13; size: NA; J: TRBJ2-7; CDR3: CASSFGGWDEQYF; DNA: TGCGCCAGCAGCTTCGGGGGATGGGACGAGCAGTACTTC
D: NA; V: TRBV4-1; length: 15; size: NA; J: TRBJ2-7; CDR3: CASSQKDFSSYEQYF; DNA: TGCGCCAGCAGCCAAAAGGACTTTAGCAGCTACGAGCAGTACTTC
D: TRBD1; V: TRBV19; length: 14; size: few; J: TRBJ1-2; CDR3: CASSIPGQGYGYTF; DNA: TGTGCCAGTAGTATACCGGGACAGGGCTATGGCTACACCTTC
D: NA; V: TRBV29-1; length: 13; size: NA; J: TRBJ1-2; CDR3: CSVEDSDIYRYTF; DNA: TGCAGCGTTGAAGATTCGGACATCTATCGCTACACCTTC
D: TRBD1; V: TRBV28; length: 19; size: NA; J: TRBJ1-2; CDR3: CASSTTGGQIDPQVYGYTF; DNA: TGTGCCAGCAGTACCACAGGGGGCCAAATAGACCCGCAGGTCTATGGCTACACCTTC
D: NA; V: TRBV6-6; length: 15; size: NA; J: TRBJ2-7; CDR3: CASSYSPGDPYEQYF; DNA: TGTGCCAGCAGTTACTCACCCGGGGATCCCTACGAGCAGTACTTC
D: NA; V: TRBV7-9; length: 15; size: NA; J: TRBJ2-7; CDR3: CSSSFPGGSVYEQYF; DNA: TGTTCCAGCAGCTTCCCAGGGGGGTCCGTCTACGAGCAGTACTTC
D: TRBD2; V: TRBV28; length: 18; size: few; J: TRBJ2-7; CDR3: CATIPFGMGLAGGYEQYF; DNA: TGTGCCACCATCCCCTTTGGGATGGGACTAGCGGGAGGTTACGAGCAGTACTTC
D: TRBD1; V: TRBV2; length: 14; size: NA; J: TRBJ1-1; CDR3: CASSFDRGNTEAFF; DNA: TGTGCCAGCAGTTTCGACAGGGGGAACACTGAAGCTTTCTTT
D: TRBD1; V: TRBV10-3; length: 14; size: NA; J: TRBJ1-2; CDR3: CAISSGTVIYGYTF; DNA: TGTGCCATCAGTTCGGGGACAGTAATCTATGGCTACACCTTC
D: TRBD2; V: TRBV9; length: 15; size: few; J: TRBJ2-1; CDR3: CASSTLAGVTNEQFF; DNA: TGTGCCAGCAGCACCTTAGCGGGGGTAACAAATGAGCAGTTCTTC
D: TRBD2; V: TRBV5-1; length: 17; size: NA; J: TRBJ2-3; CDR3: CASSFLAGEVWTDTQYF; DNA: TGCGCCAGCAGCTTCCTAGCGGGAGAAGTTTGGACAGATACGCAGTATTTT
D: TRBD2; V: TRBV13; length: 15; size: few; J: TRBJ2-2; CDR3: CASSSGLAGGGELFF; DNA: TGTGCCAGCAGCTCGGGACTAGCGGGAGGAGGGGAGCTGTTTTTT
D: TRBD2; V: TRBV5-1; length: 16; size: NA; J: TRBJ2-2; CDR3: CASSPGLAANTGELFF; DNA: TGCGCCAGCAGCCCGGGACTAGCGGCGAACACCGGGGAGCTGTTTTTT
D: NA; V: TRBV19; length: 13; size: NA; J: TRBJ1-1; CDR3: CASYSRSNTEAFF; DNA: TGTGCCAGTTACAGCAGATCGAACACTGAAGCTTTCTTT
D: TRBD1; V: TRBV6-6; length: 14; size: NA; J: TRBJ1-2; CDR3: CASSPFDRGYGYTF; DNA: TGTGCCAGCAGTCCGTTCGACAGGGGTTATGGCTACACCTTC
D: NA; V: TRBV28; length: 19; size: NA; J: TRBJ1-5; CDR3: CASSLPSPEQGISNQPQHF; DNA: TGTGCCAGCAGTTTACCCTCCCCGGAACAGGGTATTAGCAATCAGCCCCAGCATTTT
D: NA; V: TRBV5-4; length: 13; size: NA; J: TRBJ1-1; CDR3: CASSLVTGTEAFF; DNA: TGTGCCAGCAGCTTGGTAACGGGGACTGAAGCTTTCTTT
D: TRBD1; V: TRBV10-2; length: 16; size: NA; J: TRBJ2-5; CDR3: CATLATDRGLSETQYF; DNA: TGCGCCACTCTAGCGACGGACAGGGGGCTTTCAGAGACCCAGTACTTC
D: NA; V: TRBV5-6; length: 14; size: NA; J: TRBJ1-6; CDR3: CASSKGRPNSPLHF; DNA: TGTGCCAGCTCAAAGGGGAGGCCTAATTCACCCCTCCACTTT
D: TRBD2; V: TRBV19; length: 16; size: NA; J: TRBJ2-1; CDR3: CASSIVAGGQGNEQFF; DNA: TGTGCCAGTAGTATAGTGGCGGGAGGGCAGGGCAATGAGCAGTTCTTC
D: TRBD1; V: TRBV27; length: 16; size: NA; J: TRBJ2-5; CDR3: CASSPPPGQGRETQYF; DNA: TGTGCCAGCAGTCCCCCCCCCGGACAGGGGAGAGAGACCCAGTACTTC
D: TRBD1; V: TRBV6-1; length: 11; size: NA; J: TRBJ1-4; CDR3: CAILGGLGLFF; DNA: TGTGCCATCCTAGGGGGCCTCGGGCTGTTTTTT
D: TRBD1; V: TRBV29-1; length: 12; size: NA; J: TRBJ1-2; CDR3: CSVDRGNYGYTF; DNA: TGCAGCGTTGACAGGGGGAACTATGGCTACACCTTC
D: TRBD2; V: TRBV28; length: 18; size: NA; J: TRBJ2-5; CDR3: CASSLFGGGTGRAETQYF; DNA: TGTGCCAGCAGTTTATTCGGGGGGGGGACCGGAAGGGCAGAGACCCAGTACTTC
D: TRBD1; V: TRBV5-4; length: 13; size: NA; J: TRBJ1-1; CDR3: CASSLQGRTEAFF; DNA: TGTGCCAGCAGCTTACAGGGGCGCACTGAAGCTTTCTTT
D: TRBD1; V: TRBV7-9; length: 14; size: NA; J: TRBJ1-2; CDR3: CASSQVPGQGSYTF; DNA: TGTGCCAGCAGCCAAGTACCGGGACAGGGAAGCTACACCTTC
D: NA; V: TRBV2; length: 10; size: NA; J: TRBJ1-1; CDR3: CASSGGTAFF; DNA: TGTGCCTCCAGCGGGGGGACGGCTTTCTTT
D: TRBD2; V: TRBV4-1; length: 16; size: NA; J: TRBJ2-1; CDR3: CASSQRYAGGYNEQFF; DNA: TGCGCCAGCAGCCAGCGTTATGCGGGAGGTTACAATGAGCAGTTCTTC
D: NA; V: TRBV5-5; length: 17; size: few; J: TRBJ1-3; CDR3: CASSFGAIGGSGNTIYF; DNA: TGTGCCAGCAGCTTTGGCGCTATCGGGGGGTCTGGAAACACCATATATTTT
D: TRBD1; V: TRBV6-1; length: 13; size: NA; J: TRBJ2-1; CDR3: CASSEDRENEQFF; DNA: TGTGCCAGCAGCGAGGACAGGGAGAATGAGCAGTTCTTC
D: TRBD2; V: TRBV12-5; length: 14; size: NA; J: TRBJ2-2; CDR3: CASEPAGNTGELFF; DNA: TGTGCTAGTGAACCAGCGGGAAACACCGGGGAGCTGTTTTTT
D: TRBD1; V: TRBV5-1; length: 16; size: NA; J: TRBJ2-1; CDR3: CASSLAVGQVYNEQFF; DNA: TGCGCCAGCAGCTTGGCCGTGGGACAGGTATACAATGAGCAGTTCTTC
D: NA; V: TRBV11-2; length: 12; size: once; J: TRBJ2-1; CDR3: CASSHIVDEQFF; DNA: TGTGCCAGCAGCCATATAGTTGATGAGCAGTTCTTC
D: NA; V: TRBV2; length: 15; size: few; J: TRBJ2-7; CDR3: CASSERELPAYEQYF; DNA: TGTGCCAGCAGTGAACGGGAGTTACCAGCCTACGAGCAGTACTTC
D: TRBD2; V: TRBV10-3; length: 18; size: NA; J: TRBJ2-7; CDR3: CAISESKGLAGNSYEQYF; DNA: TGTGCCATCAGTGAGTCGAAGGGACTAGCGGGAAACTCCTACGAGCAGTACTTC
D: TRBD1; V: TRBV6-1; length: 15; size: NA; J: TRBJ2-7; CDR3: CASMVRVRGLDEQYF; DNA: TGTGCCAGCATGGTGAGGGTCAGGGGGTTGGACGAGCAGTACTTC
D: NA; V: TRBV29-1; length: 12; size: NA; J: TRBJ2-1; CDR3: CSALGDSSEQFF; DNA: TGCAGCGCCTTGGGGGACTCGAGTGAGCAGTTCTTC